A single sample gave rise to the 28 T cell receptor beta chains below, sequenced in a study of radiotherapy plus CTLA-4 blockade in lung cancer. Clones were sequenced by immunoSEQ multiplex PCR, and TCRdb holds only the in-frame ones, with some missing. The sample has tens of thousands of clones, about 77% seen once. The sample here was peripheral blood, taken from a patient treated with radiotherapy plus ipilimumab. Source of these receptors: a human donor with non-small cell lung cancer whose response to radiotherapy plus ipilimumab could not be evaluated.

This rearrangement joins TRBV28 to TRBJ1-5; possibly TRBD1 for D (5 bases). Deletions cut 3 bases from V and 6 bases from J, with 15 bases between. This CDR3 has 15 residues. Germline assignment: CDR1 MDHEN and CDR2 SYDVKM. Here the CDR3 reads CASSFGQGEVQPQHF. CDR3 coding DNA: TGTGCCAGCAGTTTCGGGCAGGGTGAGGTTCAGCCCCAGCATTTT.

V and J are TRBV18 and TRBJ2-3; D remains ambiguous. Germline CDR1 and CDR2: KGHSH and LQKENI. Trimming stripped 3 bases from V and 2 bases from J, with 15 bases between. The length of the CDR3 is 16 residues. For the CDR3, the DNA is TGTGCCAGCTCACCGGTATCTCTCGAACTCACAGATACGCAGTATTTT. Translated: CASSPVSLELTDTQYF. Variable domain in full (rest from reference TRBV18 and TRBJ2-3): NAGVMQNPRHLVRRRGQEARLRCSPMKGHSHVYWYRQLPEEGLKFMVYLQKENIIDESGMPKERFSAEFPKEGPSILRIQQVVRGDSAAYFCASSPVSLELTDTQYFGPGTRLTVL.

In this sample, this clone turned up a few times. The chain recombines TRBV5-4 with TRBJ2-7; 7 bases are a match to TRBD1. The J segment lost 1 base and the V segment lost 5 bases, leaving 3 bases of the junction unmatched. This CDR3 region has 13 residues. Looked up from germline, CDR1 is SGHNT and CDR2 is YYREEE (reference sequence). This chain's CDR3 is CASRLRGSYEQYF. CDR3 DNA sequence: TGTGCCAGCAGACTCAGGGGGTCCTACGAGCAGTACTTC. The variable domain in full, with the rest retrieved from reference TRBV5-4 and TRBJ2-7, is ETGVTQSPTHLIKTRGQQVTLRCSSQSGHNTVSWYQQALGQGPQFIFQYYREEENGRGNFPPRFSGLQFPNYSSELNVNALELDDSALYLCASRLRGSYEQYFGPGTRLTVT.

J is TRBJ2-3 and V is TRBV5-4; D may be TRBD2 (6 bases). The CDR3 extends over 14 amino acids. Germline lookup yields CDR1 SGHNT and CDR2 YYREEE (reference sequence). Trimming cost V 3 bases and J 2 bases, with 10 bases left between them. The CDR3 DNA sequence: TGTGCCAGCAGCTCCACGGGGGTCACAGATACGCAGTATTTT. As protein: CASSSTGVTDTQYF. Combining the CDR3 with reference TRBV5-4 and TRBJ2-3 gives the whole variable domain ETGVTQSPTHLIKTRGQQVTLRCSSQSGHNTVSWYQQALGQGPQFIFQYYREEENGRGNFPPRFSGLQFPNYSSELNVNALELDDSALYLCASSSTGVTDTQYFGPGTRLTVL.

The V gene is TRBV2, the J gene TRBJ2-7; 7 bases fit TRBD1. J was trimmed by 2 bases and V by 3 bases; bases with no gene match: 4. There are 14 residues in the CDR3. Germline loops: CDR1 SNHLY, CDR2 FYNNEI. As DNA, the CDR3 is TGTGCCAGCAGTGAGCAGGGGGAAGCCTACGAGCAGTACTTC. It codes for CASSEQGEAYEQYF.

In its sample, this clone was seen once. V gene TRBV5-1 combines with J gene TRBJ1-6; no clear D. The V gene's germline CDR1 is SGHRS and CDR2 YFSETQ. The CDR3 is made up of 14 amino acids. The ends were cut back, 0 bases at V and 7 bases at J, with 8 bases in the middle. CDR3 sequence (DNA): TGCGCCAGCAGCTTGGATTCCCAAAATTCACCCCTCCACTTT. Amino acid sequence: CASSLDSQNSPLHF. The variable domain in full, completed from reference TRBV5-1 and TRBJ1-6, reads KAGVTQTPRYLIKTRGQQVTLSCSPISGHRSVSWYQQTPGQGLQFLFEYFSETQRNKGNFPGRFSGRQFSNSRSEMNVSTLELGDSALYLCASSLDSQNSPLHFGNGTRLTVT.

This clone was detected a few times. The rearrangement links TRBV18 to TRBJ2-5, with 8 bases aligning to TRBD2. Germline trimming cut 4 bases from V and 3 bases from J; bases unmatched to any gene: 7. The germline gives CDR1 KGHSH, CDR2 LQKENI. The CDR3 sequence is 15 residues long. The CDR3 is CASSLSGGFEETQYF. DNA of the CDR3: TGTGCCAGCTCACTCTCGGGAGGGTTCGAAGAGACCCAGTACTTC.

The V gene is TRBV7-9, the J gene TRBJ2-2, with 8 bases identical to TRBD2. The CDR3 covers 16 residues. CDR1 SEHNR and CDR2 FQNEAQ come from the germline V gene (reference sequence). Trimming at V came to 5 bases and at J to 5 bases, leaving 10 bases not matched to a gene. The CDR3 loop reads CASSPTGGGLTGELFF. The CDR3 DNA sequence: TGTGCCAGCAGCCCCACCGGGGGGGGGCTGACCGGGGAGCTGTTTTTT.

This clone was found a few times. The chain is built from TRBV11-1 and TRBJ2-1; the match to TRBD1 covers 8 bases. The trim removed 6 bases at V and 2 bases at J, leaving 3 bases unmatched. The CDR3 has 14 residues. Germline V gene lookup returns CDR1 SGHAT and CDR2 FQDESV (reference sequence). In nucleotides, the CDR3 is TGTGCCAGCAGGAGGGGACAGGCCTACAATGAGCAGTTCTTC. This translates into CASRRGQAYNEQFF.

The V call is TRBV19, the J call TRBJ1-5, with 8 bases aligning to TRBD1. Germline CDR1 reads LNHDA; CDR2 reads SQIVND (reference sequence). This CDR3 contains 16 residues. V was clipped by 3 bases and J by 3 bases; unmatched bases: 7. CDR3 DNA sequence: TGTGCCAGTAGTATCAGGGCAGGGGGCATCAATCAGCCCCAGCATTTT. Its translation: CASSIRAGGINQPQHF. Full variable domain (rest looked up from reference TRBV19 and TRBJ1-5): DGGITQSPKYLFRKEGQNVTLSCEQNLNHDAMYWYRQDPGQGLRLIYYSQIVNDFQKGDIAEGYSVSREKKESFPLTVTSAQKNPTAFYLCASSIRAGGINQPQHFGDGTRLSIL.

CDR3 bases: TGTGCCAGCTCCCCAGGGGGGGCAGCGGGAGTTACCTACGAGCAGTACTTC. It specifies CASSPGGAAGVTYEQYF. The rearrangement links TRBV18 to TRBJ2-7; a possible D gene is TRBD2 (8 bases). V was shortened by 6 bases and J by 2 bases, with 23 bases between the two germline ends. The V gene's germline CDR1 is KGHSH and CDR2 LQKENI. This CDR3 comprises 17 residues.

This chain uses TRBV9 with TRBJ1-1; 7 bases are shared with TRBD1. Trimming at V came to 0 bases and at J to 2 bases, leaving 4 bases not matched to a gene. This CDR3 spans 15 amino acids. Germline V gene lookup returns CDR1 SGDLS and CDR2 YYNGEE. The CDR3: CASSVGQGRNTEAFF. In nucleotides, the CDR3 is TGTGCCAGCAGCGTAGGACAGGGTAGAAACACTGAAGCTTTCTTT.

The gene calls are TRBV29-1 and TRBJ1-5; 9 bases map to TRBD1. The germline gives CDR1 SQVTM, CDR2 ANQGSEA. V lost 6 bases, J lost 4 bases, and 10 bases stayed unmatched. The CDR3 has 15 amino acids. The CDR3 sequence: CSVVLDRGLNQPQHF. In DNA form, the CDR3 reads TGCAGCGTGGTATTGGACAGGGGTCTTAATCAGCCCCAGCATTTT.

The V call is TRBV6-6, the J call TRBJ2-7, with no clear D. Trimming took 2 bases from V and 3 from J, leaving 17 bases between them. The CDR3 consists of 16 residues. The germline CDR1 and CDR2 sequences are MNHNY and SVGAGI (reference sequence). The CDR3 sequence: CASSYPWNSGSYEQYF. In DNA form, the CDR3 reads TGTGCCAGCAGTTACCCCTGGAACAGTGGAAGCTACGAGCAGTACTTC.

CDR3 sequence (DNA): TGTGCCAGCAGTTTGACTAGCGGGCCATCGAACACCGGGGAGCTGTTTTTT. Amino acids: CASSLTSGPSNTGELFF. The chain uses TRBV7-8 and TRBJ2-2, with 10 bases aligning to TRBD2. After removal of 6 bases from V and 0 bases from J, the junction contained 7 bases not matched to a gene. The CDR3 runs 17 residues. Germline V gene lookup returns CDR1 SGHVS and CDR2 FQNEAQ.

The chain joins TRBV4-3 to TRBJ2-3, with 11 bases lining up with TRBD2. Trimming cost V 4 bases and J 4 bases; bases outside gene matches: 13. The CDR3 totals 18 residues. Germline values: CDR1 LGHNA, CDR2 YSLEER. The CDR3 DNA sequence: TGCGCCAGCAGCCGCCAGGCGGTTACTAGCGGGAGTTCAGATACGCAGTATTTT. Its translation: CASSRQAVTSGSSDTQYF.

The chain carries TRBV5-1 and TRBJ2-7, with 8 bases fitting TRBD1. The trim removed 4 bases at V and 3 bases at J, leaving 6 bases unmatched. Germline V gives CDR1 SGHRS, CDR2 YFSETQ. The CDR3 length is 14 residues. In DNA form, the CDR3 reads TGCGCCAGCAGCACGGGACAGGCACTCTACGAGCAGTACTTC. It is translated as CASSTGQALYEQYF.

V gene TRBV5-1 combines with J gene TRBJ1-3; D call uncertain. The CDR3 spans 18 residues. The V end lost 0 bases, the J end lost 4 bases, and 20 bases lay between the germline ends. Germline V lookup: CDR1 SGHRS, CDR2 YFSETQ. The chain's CDR3 is CASSLASKGAASGNTIYF. The CDR3 DNA follows: TGCGCCAGCAGCTTGGCCTCGAAGGGAGCAGCCTCCGGAAACACCATATATTTT.

This clone was seen a few times. The genes are TRBV19 and TRBJ1-6, with 7 positions matching TRBD1. Germline CDR1 is LNHDA and CDR2 is SQIVND (reference sequence). V shed 6 bases and J 10 bases; nucleotides not matched to a gene: 6. The CDR3 has 13 residues. The DNA for the CDR3 is TGTGCCAGTAGCATAACCAGGGGGTCACCCCTCCACTTT. Amino acid sequence: CASSITRGSPLHF.

The chain has TRBV28 and TRBJ2-3, with D possibly being TRBD2 (6 bases). The germline CDR1 and CDR2 sequences are MDHEN and SYDVKM. CDR3 length: 16 amino acids. V lost 8 bases and J 2 bases, leaving 20 bases between the germline ends. CDR3 nucleotides: TGTGCCAGCTTTACCCCAGGGCCGGGGGACACAGATACGCAGTATTTT. It is translated as CASFTPGPGDTDTQYF.

As to this clone: Other DNA sequences in the same sample also yield this CDR3. The chain combines TRBV6-5 with TRBJ1-2; 11 bases are shared with TRBD1. Germline CDR1 reads MNHEY; CDR2 reads SVGAGI. V lost 2 bases and J lost 4; bases outside the gene matches: 6. This CDR3 is built from 16 residues. CDR3 sequence (DNA): TGTGCCAGCAGTTACGTCCGGACAGGGGGCGGCTATGGCTACACCTTC. Its protein product is CASSYVRTGGGYGYTF.

The genes are TRBV6-5 and TRBJ2-7; 7 positions match TRBD2. Germline-derived CDR1 and CDR2 are MNHEY and SVGAGI. The ends lost 1 base at V and 7 bases at J; junction bases unmatched: 1. The CDR3 contains 12 residues. CDR3: CASSYLGGEQYF. The CDR3 DNA reads as TGTGCCAGCAGTTACTTGGGGGGGGAGCAGTACTTC.

This clone was found a few times. This rearrangement joins TRBV11-2 to TRBJ2-1; 8 bases agree with TRBD2. This CDR3 is built from 15 residues. V shed 4 bases, J shed 10 bases, and the junction held 12 bases outside the gene matches. CDR1 is SGHAT and CDR2 is FQNNGV in the germline V gene. CDR3 coding DNA: TGTGCCAGCAGCTCCCCCCGACTAGCGCTAAAAGAGCAGTTCTTC. Protein sequence: CASSSPRLALKEQFF.

This chain uses TRBV28 with TRBJ2-1, with no clear D. The germline gives CDR1 MDHEN, CDR2 SYDVKM. The V end lost 4 bases, the J end lost 0 bases, and 10 bases lay between the germline ends. There are 15 residues in the CDR3. The CDR3 sequence: CASSSGGSSYNEQFF. The DNA of the CDR3 is TGTGCCAGCAGTTCGGGTGGTAGCTCCTACAATGAGCAGTTCTTC.

This chain connects TRBV27 to TRBJ2-1; no clear D. CDR1 and CDR2 from the germline V gene are MNHEY and SMNVEV (reference sequence). The germline V and J ends were trimmed by 6 bases and 6 bases, with 9 bases remaining between them. The CDR3 is 12 residues long. The CDR3 nucleotides read TGTGCCAGCAGACGATGGAGCAATGAGCAGTTCTTC. Translation: CASRRWSNEQFF.

This sequence joins TRBV7-9 and TRBJ2-5; D is perhaps TRBD2 (6 bases). From germline, CDR1 is SEHNR and CDR2 FQNEAQ (reference sequence). V gave up 2 bases and J gave up 5 bases, with 15 bases separating them. This CDR3 is built from 15 residues. The CDR3: CASSLLAGPGETQYF. The CDR3 region has the DNA TGTGCCAGCAGCTTATTGGCGGGACCCGGTGAGACCCAGTACTTC. Drawing the rest from reference TRBV7-9 and TRBJ2-5, the complete variable domain is DTGVSQNPRHKITKRGQNVTFRCDPISEHNRLYWYRQTLGQGPEFLTYFQNEAQLEKSRLLSDRFSAERPKGSFSTLEIQRTEQGDSAMYLCASSLLAGPGETQYFGPGTRLLVL.

The chain recombines TRBV27 with TRBJ2-6; 7 nucleotides agree with TRBD1. The CDR3 sequence is 15 residues long. Germline CDR1 is MNHEY and CDR2 is SMNVEV (reference sequence). Trimming removed 2 bases from V and 3 bases from J; junction bases left unmatched: 1. The CDR3 here is CASSLQGVGANVLTF. DNA for the CDR3: TGTGCCAGCAGTTTACAGGGGGTTGGGGCCAACGTCCTGACTTTC.

This clone was counted only a few times. V and J are TRBV15 and TRBJ2-1; TRBD2 aligns across 14 bases. This CDR3 has 17 residues. Trimming removed 0 bases from V and 7 bases from J; junction bases left unmatched: 5. The V gene's germline CDR1 is LNHNV and CDR2 YYDKDF (reference sequence). DNA for the CDR3: TGTGCCACCAGCAGAGAGGGGGGACTAGCGGGGGTAAATGAGCAGTTCTTC. It is translated as CATSREGGLAGVNEQFF.